The rows below give T cell receptor beta chains drawn from one sample of a study of Tregs in tolerant kidney transplant recipients. The data were produced by immunoSEQ multiplex PCR, yet TCRdb's version contains in-frame clones alone and is incomplete. The table includes tens of thousands of clones, more than 75% detected once. This sample comprised CD4+ T cells from blood (PBMCs), obtained 6 months after the transplant. Source of these receptors: a human patient who received a combined kidney and bone marrow transplant. Some T cells may be supplied by the graft donor. The CDR3 runs from the conserved cysteine through the conserved F or W. D genes are given only for firm matches. Part of the rows lack a size; the others show once, few, many or a class for expanded clones.

D: TRBD2
J: TRBJ2-3
size: -
V: TRBV4-3
CDR3: CASSQGLAGSLTDTQYF
DNA: TGCGCCAGCAGCCAAGGACTAGCGGGCTCCCTCACAGATACGCAGTATTTT

D: TRBD2
J: TRBJ2-3
size: -
V: TRBV18
CDR3: CASSPPGLAGVADTQYF
DNA: TGTGCCAGCTCACCACCGGGACTAGCGGGAGTGGCAGATACGCAGTATTTT

D: -
J: TRBJ1-5
size: -
V: TRBV7-2
CDR3: CASSLLNSPNSNQPQHF
DNA: TGTGCCAGCAGCTTATTAAACAGTCCGAATAGCAATCAGCCCCAGCATTTT

D: -
J: TRBJ1-1
size: -
V: TRBV5-1
CDR3: CASCRNPGTSNTEAFF
DNA: TGCGCCAGCTGCCGGAATCCCGGGACATCGAACACTGAAGCTTTCTTT

D: TRBD2
J: TRBJ2-1
size: -
V: TRBV7-9
CDR3: CASSLGREDLDEQFF
DNA: TGTGCCAGCAGCTTAGGGCGGGAGGATTTGGATGAGCAGTTCTTC

D: -
J: TRBJ1-6
size: -
V: TRBV6-6
CDR3: CASSFIIGSRPLHF
DNA: TGTGCCAGCAGTTTCATTATCGGGTCTAGGCCCCTCCACTTT

D: -
J: TRBJ2-5
size: -
V: TRBV11-1
CDR3: CASSLDPASEGTQYF
DNA: TGTGCCAGCAGCTTAGATCCGGCCTCCGAGGGGACCCAGTACTTC

D: TRBD1
J: TRBJ1-6
size: -
V: TRBV28
CDR3: CASSSPGQGYNSPLHF
DNA: TGTGCCAGCAGTTCGCCGGGACAGGGGTATAATTCCCCCCTCCACTTT

D: TRBD1
J: TRBJ1-2
size: once
V: TRBV7-2
CDR3: CASTMTGIYYGYTF
DNA: TGTGCCAGCACCATGACAGGGATTTACTATGGCTACACCTTC

D: -
J: TRBJ1-1
size: -
V: TRBV5-1
CDR3: CASSPHTNTEAFF
DNA: TGCGCCAGCAGCCCACATACGAACACTGAAGCTTTCTTT

D: -
J: TRBJ2-5
size: -
V: TRBV28
CDR3: CASSSTGITKSKETQYF
DNA: TGTGCCAGCAGCAGTACCGGGATAACAAAAAGTAAAGAGACCCAGTACTTC

D: TRBD1
J: TRBJ2-7
size: -
V: TRBV27
CDR3: CASSFGTGGEQYF
DNA: TGTGCCAGCAGTTTCGGGACAGGGGGCGAGCAGTACTTC

D: -
J: TRBJ2-2
size: -
V: TRBV18
CDR3: CASSPLGEPGELFF
DNA: TGTGCCAGCTCACCACTAGGAGAACCCGGGGAGCTGTTTTTT

D: -
J: TRBJ2-1
size: -
V: TRBV5-1
CDR3: CASSLRYNEQFF
DNA: TGCGCCAGCAGCTTGCGGTACAATGAGCAGTTCTTC

D: TRBD1
J: TRBJ2-5
size: -
V: TRBV5-1
CDR3: CASTTGVGETQYF
DNA: TGCGCCAGCACGACAGGGGTCGGAGAGACCCAGTACTTC

D: TRBD1
J: TRBJ1-3
size: -
V: TRBV12-5
CDR3: CASATGTGPINTIYF
DNA: TGTGCTAGTGCCACCGGGACAGGGCCGATAAACACCATATATTTT

D: -
J: TRBJ2-2
size: few
V: TRBV30
CDR3: CAWMEGGTNTGELFF
DNA: TGTGCCTGGATGGAAGGGGGTACTAACACCGGGGAGCTGTTTTTT

D: TRBD1
J: TRBJ1-2
size: -
V: TRBV27
CDR3: CASSLSGRTGGHYGYTF
DNA: TGTGCCAGCAGTTTATCGGGAAGGACAGGGGGCCACTATGGCTACACCTTC

D: -
J: TRBJ2-3
size: -
V: TRBV5-8
CDR3: CASSLYGGADTQYF
DNA: TGTGCCAGCAGCTTGTACGGAGGCGCAGATACGCAGTATTTT

D: -
J: TRBJ2-1
size: -
V: TRBV7-9
CDR3: CASSLEGGIDYNEQFF
DNA: TGTGCCAGCAGCTTAGAAGGGGGTATCGACTACAATGAGCAGTTCTTC

D: TRBD1
J: TRBJ1-2
size: -
V: TRBV7-9
CDR3: CASSPRQGDGYTF
DNA: TGTGCCAGCAGCCCTCGACAGGGCGATGGCTACACCTTC

D: TRBD2
J: TRBJ2-3
size: -
V: TRBV9
CDR3: CASSVGTSGITDTQYF
DNA: TGTGCCAGCAGCGTAGGGACTAGCGGGATTACAGATACGCAGTATTTT

D: TRBD1
J: TRBJ1-6
size: -
V: TRBV7-4
CDR3: CASSLSFTHPGQRSSYNSPLHF
DNA: TGTGCCAGCAGCTTATCCTTTACGCACCCGGGACAGAGATCCTCCTATAATTCCCCCCTCCACTTT

D: -
J: TRBJ2-7
size: -
V: TRBV30
CDR3: CAWSPDRHYEQYF
DNA: TGTGCCTGGAGCCCCGACAGACACTACGAGCAGTACTTC

D: TRBD1
J: TRBJ1-1
size: -
V: TRBV29-1
CDR3: CSVPRTGGIAEAFF
DNA: TGCAGCGTTCCCCGGACAGGGGGAATCGCTGAAGCTTTCTTT

D: TRBD2
J: TRBJ2-3
size: -
V: TRBV19
CDR3: CASSIGAPTSVTDTQYF
DNA: TGTGCCAGTAGTATAGGGGCACCGACTAGCGTAACAGATACGCAGTATTTT

D: -
J: TRBJ2-7
size: -
V: TRBV2
CDR3: CASSGEYEQYF
DNA: TGTGCCAGCAGTGGAGAGTACGAGCAGTACTTC

D: -
J: TRBJ1-5
size: -
V: TRBV27
CDR3: CASRKQGYQPQHF
DNA: TGTGCCAGCAGGAAACAGGGTTATCAGCCCCAGCATTTT

D: -
J: TRBJ2-5
size: few
V: TRBV5-6
CDR3: CASSTLATEETQYF
DNA: TGTGCCAGCAGCACCCTAGCGACGGAGGAGACCCAGTACTTC

D: -
J: TRBJ2-7
size: -
V: TRBV7-8
CDR3: CASSTINEQYF
DNA: TGTGCCAGCAGCACAATAAACGAGCAGTACTTC

D: -
J: TRBJ2-1
size: -
V: TRBV20-1
CDR3: CSARYSNEQFF
DNA: TGCAGTGCTAGATACTCCAATGAGCAGTTCTTC

D: -
J: TRBJ2-2
size: -
V: TRBV5-4
CDR3: CASSTRQNTGELFF
DNA: TGTGCCAGCAGCACCAGACAGAACACCGGGGAGCTGTTTTTT

D: TRBD2
J: TRBJ2-3
size: -
V: TRBV5-1
CDR3: CASRRTSGGKSTDTQYF
DNA: TGCGCCAGTAGACGGACTAGCGGGGGCAAAAGCACAGATACGCAGTATTTT

D: -
J: TRBJ1-2
size: -
V: TRBV6-5
CDR3: CASSYRGGKYGYTF
DNA: TGTGCCAGCAGTTACCGGGGGGGGAAGTATGGCTACACCTTC

D: -
J: TRBJ2-7
size: -
V: TRBV7-8
CDR3: CASSLVQGGAYEQYF
DNA: TGTGCCAGCAGCTTAGTGCAGGGGGGCGCCTACGAGCAGTACTTC

D: -
J: TRBJ1-4
size: -
V: TRBV4-2
CDR3: CASSRTLEDNEKLFF
DNA: TGTGCCAGCAGCCGAACATTGGAGGATAATGAAAAACTGTTTTTT

D: -
J: TRBJ2-1
size: -
V: TRBV11-3
CDR3: CASSLDGRTDNNEQFF
DNA: TGTGCCAGCAGCTTAGATGGGAGGACCGATAACAATGAGCAGTTCTTC

D: -
J: TRBJ2-3
size: -
V: TRBV9
CDR3: CASTEGAFSTDTQYF
DNA: TGTGCCAGCACCGAGGGAGCGTTTAGCACAGATACGCAGTATTTT

D: -
J: TRBJ1-5
size: -
V: TRBV30
CDR3: CAWSPGGDSNQPQHF
DNA: TGTGCCTGGAGTCCTGGGGGGGATAGCAATCAGCCCCAGCATTTT

D: TRBD1
J: TRBJ2-2
size: once
V: TRBV11-2
CDR3: CASTISGTANTGELFF
DNA: TGTGCCAGCACAATCTCCGGGACAGCGAACACCGGGGAGCTGTTTTTT

D: -
J: TRBJ1-4
size: -
V: TRBV19
CDR3: CASSIDRADEKLFF
DNA: TGTGCCAGTAGTATAGACAGGGCGGATGAAAAACTGTTTTTT

D: -
J: TRBJ2-3
size: -
V: TRBV5-1
CDR3: CASSPRYSGFTDTQYF
DNA: TGCGCCAGCAGCCCCCGGTATAGCGGATTCACAGATACGCAGTATTTT

D: TRBD1
J: TRBJ1-5
size: -
V: TRBV5-1
CDR3: CASSLGTGNQPQHF
DNA: TGCGCCAGCAGCTTGGGGACAGGGAATCAGCCCCAGCATTTT

D: TRBD2
J: TRBJ2-3
size: -
V: TRBV18
CDR3: CASSLTSSTSDTQYF
DNA: TGTGCCAGCTCACTGACTAGCTCCACGTCAGATACGCAGTATTTT

D: -
J: TRBJ2-7
size: -
V: TRBV4-3
CDR3: CASSQDGGYEQYF
DNA: TGCGCCAGCAGCCAGGACGGGGGCTACGAGCAGTACTTC

D: TRBD1
J: TRBJ1-1
size: -
V: TRBV12-5
CDR3: CASGTGTGLNTEAFF
DNA: TGTGCTAGTGGTACCGGGACAGGCCTGAACACTGAAGCTTTCTTT

D: -
J: TRBJ2-3
size: -
V: TRBV9
CDR3: CASSPRYTDTQYF
DNA: TGTGCCAGCAGCCCACGCTACACAGATACGCAGTATTTT

D: TRBD1
J: TRBJ1-1
size: -
V: TRBV5-6
CDR3: CASSRQGAYEAFF
DNA: TGTGCCAGCAGCCGACAGGGGGCGTATGAAGCTTTCTTT

D: -
J: TRBJ2-4
size: -
V: TRBV7-2
CDR3: CASSLAGLSKNIQYF
DNA: TGTGCCAGCAGCTTAGCGGGGCTCTCCAAAAACATTCAGTACTTC

D: -
J: TRBJ2-2
size: -
V: TRBV18
CDR3: CASSGPGENTGELFF
DNA: TGTGCCAGCTCAGGACCGGGAGAGAACACCGGGGAGCTGTTTTTT

D: -
J: TRBJ1-1
size: -
V: TRBV30
CDR3: CACSNSGTEAFF
DNA: TGTGCCTGTTCTAACTCTGGCACTGAAGCTTTCTTT

D: -
J: TRBJ2-3
size: -
V: TRBV29-1
CDR3: CSVVRRGTDTQYF
DNA: TGCAGCGTTGTAAGACGGGGCACAGATACGCAGTATTTT

D: -
J: TRBJ1-1
size: -
V: TRBV2
CDR3: CASSERLLGLNTEAFF
DNA: TGTGCCAGCAGTGAAAGGTTACTGGGGCTGAACACTGAAGCTTTCTTT

D: -
J: TRBJ2-3
size: -
V: TRBV9
CDR3: CASSVTAARGGDTQYF
DNA: TGTGCCAGCAGCGTGACAGCGGCCCGGGGAGGAGATACGCAGTATTTT

D: -
J: TRBJ1-2
size: -
V: TRBV7-2
CDR3: CASSLGVVLTINYGYTF
DNA: TGTGCCAGCAGCTTAGGGGTAGTACTAACAATTAACTATGGCTACACCTTC

D: -
J: TRBJ2-7
size: -
V: TRBV4-3
CDR3: CASSQGGYEQYF
DNA: TGCGCCAGCAGCCAAGGGGGCTACGAGCAGTACTTC